This T cell receptor beta chain was identified during a study of blood T cells in healthy people across ages (dated by TCRdb to between 2015 and 2017). About the study as a whole: Template switching captured roughly one uniquely barcoded TCR beta cDNA molecule per two T cells in model experiments. Age-related changes in TCR beta repertoire diversity were measured in the study by deep sequencing normalized with unique cDNA molecular identifiers. The donors were divided into four age groups: young (average around 15 years), middle-aged (around 41), aged (under 70) and long-lived (about 90). Donors of different ages were randomly distributed across sequencing lanes to avoid experimental bias. The study analyzed two additional independent replicas of 1 million unique cDNA reads from the same blood draw for two donors, one aged 18 to 29 and one aged 80 or older.

What the work shows at the level of the full study, not this receptor alone: Observed TCR beta diversity correlated strongly with the percentage of naive T cells measured by flow cytometry. Compared with the aged group, the long-lived group had more naive CD4+ T cells, fewer expanded clones and increased TCR diversity, a pattern suggesting age selection. Conclusive comparison of naive and antigen-experienced compartments was prevented by the profiling of bulk unsorted PBMCs. Estimates of total diversity based on one million sequenced T cells were regarded as lower bounds and as underestimates. Observed TCR beta diversity per million T cells fell roughly linearly with age, and a significant reduction was already apparent by age roughly 40. Because donor CMV infection status was unknown, age-related changes in expanded clonotypes were potentially confounded.

With regard to this clonotype: Its binding antigen is unknown. No much larger clonotype is one base removed from it; base qualities were not supplied.

The donors were around 39 Caucasian individuals from Russia, aged about 6 to 100 years, who were systemically healthy. Each donor gave roughly 9 milliliters of peripheral blood, drawn into EDTA-treated Vacutainer tubes. Ficoll-Paque density-gradient centrifugation was used to isolate PBMCs, with at least 7 million per sample. Trizol reagent was used to extract total RNA from PBMCs, with at least 5.5 micrograms per sample. For every donor, flow cytometry on a PBMC aliquot measured the percentage of naive CD45RAhigh/CD27high T cells. The CDR3 contains 16 residues, cysteine and phenylalanine counted. Solely the CDR3 DNA is kept, with 48 bases framed from the first base. V sheds 7 bases and J sheds 0 bases, leaving 19 bases between their ends. To prepare the library, 5' RACE was applied. The sequencing machine was an Illumina HiSeq 2500. A second roughly 6 to 12 cycle PCR used a sample-barcoded 5' primer and a J-beta primer mix. Each TCR beta cDNA molecule received a unique molecular identifier from a template-switch 5' adaptor carrying 12 random nucleotides. Each sample yielded at least 2.5 million CDR3-containing paired-end reads. All of the RNA was converted into first-strand cDNA using the Mint cDNA synthesis kit, with a TRBC-specific oligonucleotide serving as the primer. Following uracil-DNA glycosylase treatment, a first 18-cycle PCR with universal primers M1SS and BC2_uni_R was performed on all cDNA. Concerning the study's data processing: For normalization, 1 million high-quality reads, each with a distinct molecular identifier, were randomly selected from each sample. Instead of being binned into consensus sequences, reads that shared molecular identifiers were thrown out. MiTCR, with a Q25 quality threshold and the strictest error-elimination algorithm, was used for CDR3 identification, clonotype clustering and error correction. Lower-bound total TCR beta diversity was estimated with a nonparametric unseen species model using Euler transformation. TCRdb reanalyzed the raw reads on its own, using fastp at Q25 for trimming and MiXCR for clone calling, and kept in-frame beta chains. Rows matching on CDR3 protein sequence are summarized as one entry with the most common DNA and genes. None of the V and J calls come from the authors' own analysis; TCRdb made them. Within this sample are around 900,000 distinct CDR3 sequences, with less than 35% of them counted one time only. Jointly, the top ten make up roughly a sixth of the sample.

Sequenced material: blood. The chain employs TRBV12-3 or TRBV12-4 and TRBJ2-7; TRBD2 is possibly the D segment (7 matching bases). This clonotype originated in a woman older than 75 in good health. The base sequence is TGTGCCAGCACCGACCAGGTGGCGGGGGCCTCCTACGAGCAGTACTTC. Translated, it gives CASTDQVAGASYEQYF.